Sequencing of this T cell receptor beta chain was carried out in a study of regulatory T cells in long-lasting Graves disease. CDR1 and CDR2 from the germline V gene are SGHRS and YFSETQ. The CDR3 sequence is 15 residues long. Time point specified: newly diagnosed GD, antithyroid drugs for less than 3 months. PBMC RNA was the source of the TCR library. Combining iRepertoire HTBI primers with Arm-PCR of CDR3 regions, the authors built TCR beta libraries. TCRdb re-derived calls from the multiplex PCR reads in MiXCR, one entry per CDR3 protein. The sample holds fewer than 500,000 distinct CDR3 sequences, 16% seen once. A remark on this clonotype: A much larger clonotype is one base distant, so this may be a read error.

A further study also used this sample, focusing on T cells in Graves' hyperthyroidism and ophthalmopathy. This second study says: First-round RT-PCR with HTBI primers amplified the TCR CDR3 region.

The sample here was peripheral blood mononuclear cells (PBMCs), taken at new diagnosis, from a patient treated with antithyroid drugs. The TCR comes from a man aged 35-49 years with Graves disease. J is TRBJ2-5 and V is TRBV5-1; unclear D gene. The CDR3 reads CASNLDRPGLKTQYF. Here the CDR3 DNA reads TGCGCCAGCAACTTGGATCGACCGGGTTTGAAGACCCAGTACTTC. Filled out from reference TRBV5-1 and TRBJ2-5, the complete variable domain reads KAGVTQTPRYLIKTRGQQVTLSCSPISGHRSVSWYQQTPGQGLQFLFEYFSETQRNKGNFPGRFSGRQFSNSRSEMNVSTLELGDSALYLCASNLDRPGLKTQYFGPGTRLLVL.